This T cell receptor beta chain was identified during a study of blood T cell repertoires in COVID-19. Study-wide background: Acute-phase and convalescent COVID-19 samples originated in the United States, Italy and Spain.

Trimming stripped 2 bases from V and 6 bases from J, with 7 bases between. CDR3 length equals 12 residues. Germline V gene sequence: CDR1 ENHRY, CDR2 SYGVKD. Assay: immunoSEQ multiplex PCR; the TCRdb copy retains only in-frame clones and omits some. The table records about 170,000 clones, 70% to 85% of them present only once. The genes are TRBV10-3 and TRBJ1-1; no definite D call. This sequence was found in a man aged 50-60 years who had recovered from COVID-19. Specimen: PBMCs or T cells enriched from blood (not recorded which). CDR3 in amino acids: CAISEGRPEAFF. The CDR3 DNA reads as TGTGCCATCAGTGAGGGCCGCCCTGAAGCTTTCTTT.